This T cell receptor (beta chain) was observed in a study of cytomegalovirus exposure and HLA in healthy donors. Germline assignment: CDR1 ENHRY and CDR2 SYGVKD. The CDR3 consists of 14 residues. V was clipped by 6 bases and J by 1 base; unmatched bases: 3. Details on this clone: Its antigen is unknown.

PCR was performed using 60 Vbeta and 13 Jbeta primers. Sequencing used immunoSEQ multiplex PCR; TCRdb keeps in-frame clones, though not all of them. Among 210,000 or so clones listed, over 80% were seen once. Study-wide points: The authors considered a cluster of highly shared sequence variants likely to be a sequencing artifact. As was reported, the classifier diagnosed cytomegalovirus status with high specificity and sensitivity. Some V segments, TRBV6-2 and TRBV6-3 among them, were indistinguishable and were therefore excluded.

Everyone who donated was a healthy bone marrow donor. This clonotype was sampled from a boy aged 2 to 10 in good health and CMV-seronegative. The chain employs TRBV10-3 and TRBJ1-1; 9 bases match TRBD1. The sequencing input was PBMCs. The CDR3 is CAISEDRGNTEAFF. CDR3 sequence (DNA): TGTGCCATCAGCGAGGACAGGGGGAACACTGAAGCTTTCTTT.